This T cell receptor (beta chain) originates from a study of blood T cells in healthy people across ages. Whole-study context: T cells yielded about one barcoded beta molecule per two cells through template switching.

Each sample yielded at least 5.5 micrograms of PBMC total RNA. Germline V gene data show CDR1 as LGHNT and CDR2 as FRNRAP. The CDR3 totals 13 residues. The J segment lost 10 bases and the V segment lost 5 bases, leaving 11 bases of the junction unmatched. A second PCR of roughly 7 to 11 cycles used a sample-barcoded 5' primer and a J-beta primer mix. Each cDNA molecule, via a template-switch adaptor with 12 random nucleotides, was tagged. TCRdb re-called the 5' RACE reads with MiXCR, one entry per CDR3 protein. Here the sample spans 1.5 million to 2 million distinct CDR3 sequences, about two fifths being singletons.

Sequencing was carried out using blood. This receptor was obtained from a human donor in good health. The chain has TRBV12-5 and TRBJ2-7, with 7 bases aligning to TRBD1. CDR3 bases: TGTGCTAGTGGTACCGCCGGGACAGCTTATCAGTACTTC. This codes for CASGTAGTAYQYF.